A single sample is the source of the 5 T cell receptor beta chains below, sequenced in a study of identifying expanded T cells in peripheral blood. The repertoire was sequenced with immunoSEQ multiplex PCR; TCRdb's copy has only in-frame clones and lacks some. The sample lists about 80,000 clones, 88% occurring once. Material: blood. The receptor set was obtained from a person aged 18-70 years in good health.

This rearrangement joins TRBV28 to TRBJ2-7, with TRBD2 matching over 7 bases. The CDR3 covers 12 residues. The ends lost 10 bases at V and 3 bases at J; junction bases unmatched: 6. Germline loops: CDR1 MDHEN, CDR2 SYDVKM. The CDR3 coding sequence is TGTGCCATCGGGAGGTGGGGCTACGAGCAGTACTTC. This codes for CAIGRWGYEQYF.

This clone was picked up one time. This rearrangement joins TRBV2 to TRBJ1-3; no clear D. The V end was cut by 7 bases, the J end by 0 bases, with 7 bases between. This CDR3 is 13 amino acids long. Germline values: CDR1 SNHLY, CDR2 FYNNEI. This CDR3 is CASTQASGNTIYF. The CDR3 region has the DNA TGTGCCAGCACCCAGGCCTCTGGAAACACCATATATTTT.

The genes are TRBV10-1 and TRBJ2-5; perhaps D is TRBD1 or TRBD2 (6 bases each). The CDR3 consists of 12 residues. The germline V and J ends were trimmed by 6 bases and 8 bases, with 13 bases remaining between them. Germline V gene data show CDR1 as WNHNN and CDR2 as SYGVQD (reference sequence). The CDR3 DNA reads TGCGCCAGCAGGTTAGGGGGGCAAACCCAGTACTTC. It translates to CASRLGGQTQYF.

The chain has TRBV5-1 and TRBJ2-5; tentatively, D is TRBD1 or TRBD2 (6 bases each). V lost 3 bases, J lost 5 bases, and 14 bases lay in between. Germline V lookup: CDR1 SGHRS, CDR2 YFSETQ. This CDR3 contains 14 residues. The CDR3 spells CASSWRGDRETQYF. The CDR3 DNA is TGCGCCAGCAGCTGGAGGGGGGACCGGGAGACCCAGTACTTC. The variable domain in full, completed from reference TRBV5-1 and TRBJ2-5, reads KAGVTQTPRYLIKTRGQQVTLSCSPISGHRSVSWYQQTPGQGLQFLFEYFSETQRNKGNFPGRFSGRQFSNSRSEMNVSTLELGDSALYLCASSWRGDRETQYFGPGTRLLVL.

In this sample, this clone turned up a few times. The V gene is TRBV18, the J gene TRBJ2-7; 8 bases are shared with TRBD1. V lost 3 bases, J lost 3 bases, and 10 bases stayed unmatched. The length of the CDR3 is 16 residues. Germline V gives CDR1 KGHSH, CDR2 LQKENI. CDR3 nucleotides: TGTGCCAGCTCACCGGCGCTTACCGGGACAGGCTACGAGCAGTACTTC. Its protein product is CASSPALTGTGYEQYF.